The source of this T cell receptor (beta chain) is a study of CD8 T cells in ankylosing spondylitis. TCRdb passed the 5' RACE reads through MiXCR, listing each CDR3 protein once. The data show 250,000 to 350,000 distinct CDR3 sequences, 20% seen once. This clonotype was observed at least ten times. The TCR sequence derives from a female donor with ankylosing spondylitis or in good health (not recorded which). The sequencing input was blood, either unsorted or a sorted T cell fraction (not recorded which).

As DNA, the CDR3 is TGCAGTGCTAGTTCGGCGGGAGGTTCGATTGGTGGAGAGACCCAGTACTTC. As protein: CSASSAGGSIGGETQYF. The chain combines TRBV20-1 with TRBJ2-5; the match to TRBD2 covers 8 bases. The germline gives CDR1 DFQATT, CDR2 SNEGSKA (reference sequence). V was clipped by 3 bases and J by 4 bases; unmatched bases: 16. CDR3 length equals 17 residues.